This TCR beta chain was captured by sequencing in a study of blood T cells in healthy people across ages. The CDR3 runs 14 residues. Germline loops: CDR1 MGHDK, CDR2 SYGVNS. V shed 4 bases, J shed 4 bases, and the junction held 7 bases outside the gene matches. General study findings and limits: Diversity was estimated from one million T cells, and these estimates were considered underestimates. The unknown donor CMV status may have confounded expanded clonotype changes. PBMCs left unsorted prevented a conclusive naive versus antigen-experienced comparison.

The use of a sample-barcoded 5' primer and a J-beta primer mix characterized a second PCR of about 7 to 12 cycles. In TCRdb, the 5' RACE reads were re-called with MiXCR into one record per CDR3 protein. The sample records about 1.1 million distinct CDR3 sequences, more than 30% being singletons. A note on this clonotype: Its antigen is unidentified.

Source material: blood. The chain carries TRBV25-1 and TRBJ2-7, with 7 nucleotides matching TRBD2. The clonotype comes from a man aged 18 to 30 in good health. CDR3 protein: CASSAPGAGYEQYF. The CDR3 DNA is TGTGCCAGCAGTGCCCCGGGAGCGGGATACGAGCAGTACTTC.